This T cell receptor beta chain derives from a study of cytomegalovirus exposure and HLA in healthy donors. Overall study findings and caveats: TCR beta sequences reportedly predicted most subjects' HLA-A and HLA-B alleles accurately. TCR beta V- and J-gene trimming was later associated with a missense DCLRE1C variant.

Only one count was recorded for this clone. Antigen unknown. At the DNA level, this CDR3 is encoded by other sequences in the same sample as well. PCR employed 60 Vbeta and 13 Jbeta primers. In the original processing: Later, an analysis found roughly 80 million unique TCR beta chains, and approximately 10 million of these were shared. Assay used: immunoSEQ multiplex PCR; TCRdb lists only in-frame clones, some missing. From that table come the V and J calls and clone size; the DNA was used to work out D and trimming. Among around 200,000 clones listed, approximately 80% were seen once. The CDR3 spans 14 residues. Germline CDR1 reads SGHDT; CDR2 reads YYEEEE. J lost 3 bases, V lost 3 bases, and 5 bases had no gene match.

This chain joins TRBV5-6 and TRBJ2-7; 8 nucleotides align to TRBD1. This clonotype originated in a boy younger than 18 in good health and CMV-seronegative. Sequencing input: PBMCs. CDR3 bases: TGTGCCAGCAGCTCCGGGACAGGAGTCTACGAGCAGTACTTC. Translation gives CASSSGTGVYEQYF.